This T cell receptor (beta chain) originates from a study of CD8 T cells in ankylosing spondylitis. Findings and limits, study-wide: Seemingly distinctive of ankylosing spondylitis blood was a TCR beta motif formed by eight highly homologous variants. Before this, some motif variants had been reported in reactive arthritis synovial fluid and blood.

J lost 5 bases, V lost 2 bases, and 13 bases had no gene match. This CDR3 is built from 17 residues. CDR1 is SGHKS and CDR2 is YYEKEE in the germline V gene (reference sequence). Libraries for TCR beta were made by quantitative 5'-RACE with molecular barcodes. Using its own MiXCR run on the 5' RACE reads, TCRdb lists one record per CDR3 protein. The data contain under 850,000 distinct CDR3 sequences, roughly 20% of them singletons. There are many counts of this clonotype. Its antigen remains unknown. The gene calls are TRBV5-5 and TRBJ2-3; 8 bases match TRBD2. This sequence was found in a male donor with ankylosing spondylitis. Sequenced sample: blood, either unsorted or a sorted T cell fraction (not recorded which). CDR3 nucleotide sequence: TGTGCCAGCAGCTTAAGAGCGGGAGAGACCTTGGAAGATACGCAGTATTTT. It encodes CASSLRAGETLEDTQYF.